The 2 T cell receptor beta chains below all came from one sample that was sequenced in a study of cytomegalovirus exposure and HLA in healthy donors. PCR primers comprised 60 Vbeta and 13 Jbeta primers. Using immunoSEQ multiplex PCR, the repertoire was profiled, and TCRdb retains in-frame clones only, with some absent. The sample holds 100,000 or so clones; 60% to 80% are singletons and the top ten take 3.2%. The specimen was PBMCs. These receptor sequences come from a young man in good health and CMV-seronegative.

The count of this clone is one. This chain connects TRBV10-3 to TRBJ1-2; 8 bases are shared with TRBD1. J was trimmed by 4 bases and V by 10 bases; bases with no gene match: 11. CDR1 is ENHRY and CDR2 is SYGVKD in the germline V gene. This CDR3 is built from 14 residues. The CDR3 reads CASKGGTGGYGYTF. The CDR3 DNA sequence: TGTGCCAGCAAGGGAGGGACAGGCGGCTATGGCTACACCTTC.

The CDR3 DNA is TGTGCCAGCAGCCAGGGGACACCGAACACTGAAGCTTTCTTT. Protein: CASSQGTPNTEAFF. This chain connects TRBV7-9 to TRBJ1-1; D is possibly TRBD1 (6 bases). The CDR3 runs 14 residues. Trimming removed 5 bases from V and 1 base from J, with 11 bases in between. Germline V gene data show CDR1 as SEHNR and CDR2 as FQNEAQ (reference sequence). Together with reference TRBV7-9 and TRBJ1-1, the CDR3 gives the full variable domain: DTGVSQNPRHKITKRGQNVTFRCDPISEHNRLYWYRQTLGQGPEFLTYFQNEAQLEKSRLLSDRFSAERPKGSFSTLEIQRTEQGDSAMYLCASSQGTPNTEAFFGQGTRLTVV.